This entry features one TCR beta chain sequence. Its antigen is unknown. The germline V gene has CDR1 MDHEN and CDR2 SYDVKM. This CDR3 is built from 19 residues. The V gene end was trimmed by 8 bases and the J gene end by 1 base; junction bases not matched to a gene: 17. 13 Jbeta primers and 60 Vbeta primers were used for the PCR. Method: immunoSEQ multiplex PCR; TCRdb's copy keeps in-frame clones and lacks some. Of 140,000 to 150,000 clones in the sample, approximately 70% are singletons; the top ten hold 6.5%. The sample originates from a study of cytomegalovirus exposure and HLA in healthy donors. Study results and caveats: In a later analysis, DRB1 alleles had the most associated TCRs; HLA-C alleles the fewest. Reports indicated that the classifier achieved high specificity and sensitivity in diagnosing cytomegalovirus status. Apparent HLA restriction characterized most CMV-associated TCR beta chains in a later analysis.

This TCR was sampled from a woman aged 55-69 years in good health and CMV-seronegative. The chain links TRBV28 to TRBJ1-5; 10 bases map to TRBD1. The sample was PBMCs. The CDR3 coding sequence is TGTGCCAGCGGTAAGGACCGGGACAGGGGATTGCTCAGCAATCAGCCCCAGCATTTT. Amino acid sequence: CASGKDRDRGLLSNQPQHF.